One and the same sample provided the 21 T cell receptor beta chains below, sequenced in a study of OX40 agonist ivuxolimab in advanced cancers. TCRdb keeps only in-frame clones here, not all; method: immunoSEQ multiplex PCR. Of 45,000 to 60,000 clones listed, approximately 81% are singletons. Sequencing was performed on CD4+ or CD8+ T cells sorted from blood, taken in a trial of the OX40 agonist ivuxolimab. Every receptor here comes from an adult with an advanced solid tumor such as melanoma, head and neck, liver or kidney cancer.

The chain recombines TRBV28 with TRBJ2-7; a possible D gene is TRBD1 (6 bases). V lost 5 bases to trimming and J lost 2 bases, with 10 bases between them. From germline, CDR1 is MDHEN and CDR2 SYDVKM. CDR3 length: 13 amino acids. This CDR3 is CASSQGLAYEQYF. The CDR3 DNA reads as TGTGCCAGCAGTCAGGGGTTAGCCTACGAGCAGTACTTC. The complete variable domain, with remaining parts taken from reference TRBV28 and TRBJ2-7, reads DVKVTQSSRYLVKRTGEKVFLECVQDMDHENMFWYRQDPGLGLRLIYFSYDVKMKEKGDIPEGYSVSREKKERFSLILESASTNQTSMYLCASSQGLAYEQYFGPGTRLTVT.

The V gene is TRBV9, the J gene TRBJ1-2; tentatively, D is TRBD1 (5 bases). Trimming removed 0 bases from V and 7 bases from J, with 7 bases in between. CDR1 and CDR2 (germline): SGDLS, YYNGEE. The CDR3 length is 12 residues. In DNA form, the CDR3 reads TGTGCCAGCAGCGTAGGGGGCGGTGGCTACACCTTC. Its protein is CASSVGGGGYTF.

V is TRBV27 and J is TRBJ1-5, with D uncertain. Germline CDR1 MNHEY, CDR2 SMNVEV (reference sequence). Trimming left V 5 bases short and J 0 bases short, with 14 bases between. The CDR3 has 16 residues. This chain's CDR3 is CASSPKYLNSNQPQHF. Written as DNA, the CDR3 is TGTGCCAGCAGTCCCAAATACTTGAATAGCAATCAGCCCCAGCATTTT.

The V and J genes are TRBV28 and TRBJ2-1, with 7 bases lining up with TRBD2. The CDR3 runs to 14 residues. V gave up 6 bases and J gave up 6 bases; unmatched junction bases: 8. CDR1 and CDR2 from the germline V gene are MDHEN and SYDVKM. Here the CDR3 DNA reads TGTGCCAGCAGACCAGCGGGACTACTCAATGAGCAGTTCTTC. Translating it yields CASRPAGLLNEQFF.

V usage is TRBV7-3 and J usage is TRBJ2-2; D is perhaps TRBD1 (6 bases). V was clipped by 8 bases and J by 1 base, with 17 bases between them. The CDR3 sequence is 16 residues long. The V gene's germline CDR1 is SGHTA and CDR2 FQGTGA. In DNA form, the CDR3 reads TGTGCCAGCCGCGAATCCAGGGGAGAGAACACCGGGGAGCTGTTTTTT. Amino acid sequence: CASRESRGENTGELFF.

This chain links TRBV12-5 with TRBJ1-1, with a weak D call TRBD1 (5 bases). The CDR3 is 15 residues long. Germline assignment: CDR1 LGHNT and CDR2 FRNRAP. Trimming stripped 3 bases from V and 10 bases from J, with 21 bases between. The CDR3, as DNA: TGTGCTAGTGGTTTCTCGGCTCTTACGGGGACTCTAGCTTTCTTT. It codes for CASGFSALTGTLAFF. Supplemented by reference TRBV12-5 and TRBJ1-1, the full variable domain reads DARVTQTPRHKVTEMGQEVTMRCQPILGHNTVFWYRQTMMQGLELLAYFRNRAPLDDSGMPKDRFSAEMPDATLATLKIQPSEPRDSAVYFCASGFSALTGTLAFFGQGTRLTVV.

This clone was observed once. The chain uses TRBV4-2 and TRBJ2-7, with D possibly matching TRBD1 (6 bases). The CDR3 totals 13 residues. Germline assignment: CDR1 LGHNA and CDR2 YNFKEQ. V lost 3 bases to trimming and J lost 5 bases, with 11 bases between them. CDR3 bases: TGTGCCAGCAGCCAGGGGGCGGGCAACGAGCAGTACTTC. Translation gives CASSQGAGNEQYF.

The rearrangement links TRBV14 to TRBJ1-2; maybe TRBD1 (6 bases). Germline V CDR1 and CDR2: SGHDN, FVKESK. V was cut by 5 bases and J by 5 bases, with 18 bases left in between. The CDR3 has 15 amino acids. CDR3 loop: CASSGNEGGKYGYTF. In DNA, the CDR3 is TGTGCCAGCAGCGGAAATGAGGGGGGTAAATATGGCTACACCTTC. Drawing the rest from reference TRBV14 and TRBJ1-2, the complete variable domain is EAGVTQFPSHSVIEKGQTVTLRCDPISGHDNLYWYRRVMGKEIKFLLHFVKESKQDESGMPNNRFLAERTGGTYSTLKVQPAELEDSGVYFCASSGNEGGKYGYTFGSGTRLTVV.

This rearrangement joins TRBV5-4 to TRBJ2-7; 8 bases align to TRBD1. The CDR3 covers 15 residues. V shed 5 bases and J 0 bases; nucleotides not matched to a gene: 7. CDR1 is SGHNT, CDR2 YYREEE, per germline (reference sequence). CDR3 sequence (DNA): TGTGCCAGCAGGCTGGACAGGGCCAGCTCCTACGAGCAGTACTTC. Residues: CASRLDRASSYEQYF.

The rearrangement links TRBV5-4 to TRBJ1-6; D gene unclear. The CDR3 contains 14 residues. CDR1 and CDR2 (germline): SGHNT, YYREEE (reference sequence). Trimming cost V 1 base and J 7 bases, with 9 bases left between them. The CDR3 DNA sequence: TGTGCCAGCAGCTTGAAGGGTCTGAATTCACCCCTCCACTTT. It specifies CASSLKGLNSPLHF.

The chain employs TRBV11-3 and TRBJ2-7, with TRBD2 matching over 8 bases. The CDR3 is 12 amino acids. The V gene end was trimmed by 11 bases and the J gene end by 5 bases; junction bases not matched to a gene: 8. Per germline, CDR1 SGHNT and CDR2 YENEEA. DNA of the CDR3: TGTGCCTACAGGAGGCGGGAGGACGAGCAGTACTTC. Its protein is CAYRRREDEQYF. Combining the CDR3 with reference TRBV11-3 and TRBJ2-7 gives the whole variable domain EAGVVQSPRYKIIEKKQPVAFWCNPISGHNTLYWYLQNLGQGPELLIRYENEEAVDDSQLPKDRFSAERLKGVDSTLKIQPAELGDSAVYLCAYRRREDEQYFGPGTRLTVT.

The chain employs TRBV10-3 and TRBJ2-7; D may correspond to TRBD1 or TRBD2 (5 bases each). The CDR3 has 18 residues. Germline-derived CDR1 and CDR2 are ENHRY and SYGVKD. Trimming took off 3 bases at V and 1 base at J, with 22 bases between the two ends. The CDR3: CAISDQISGRGASYEQYF. The CDR3 nucleotides read TGTGCCATCAGTGACCAGATTTCAGGGAGAGGCGCATCCTACGAGCAGTACTTC.

The chain couples TRBV7-2 to TRBJ2-3, with 7 positions matching TRBD2. With 6 bases clipped from V and 2 bases from J, the junction kept 11 bases outside the gene matches. The germline CDR1 and CDR2 sequences are SGHTA and FQGNSA. The CDR3 loop spans 16 amino acids. In nucleotides, the CDR3 is TGTGCCAGCAGTTCACTGGAGGGAGGGTACACAGATACGCAGTATTTT. It yields the protein CASSSLEGGYTDTQYF.

The rearrangement joins TRBV14 to TRBJ1-1, with D hard to call. This CDR3 comprises 12 residues. The V and J ends lost 0 bases and 3 bases respectively, with 2 bases between them. Germline V CDR1 and CDR2: SGHDN, FVKESK. This chain's CDR3 is CASSQEHTEAFF. CDR3 coding DNA: TGTGCCAGCAGCCAAGAACACACTGAAGCTTTCTTT.

The chain joins TRBV4-1 to TRBJ1-5; 10 bases align to TRBD1. The CDR3 totals 15 residues. After removal of 4 bases from V and 6 bases from J, the junction contained 6 bases not matched to a gene. Germline V lookup: CDR1 MGHRA, CDR2 YSYEKL. The CDR3 coding sequence is TGCGCCAGCAGCCGAACCGGGACAGGGGTTCAGCCCCAGCATTTT. Translation gives CASSRTGTGVQPQHF.

This chain uses TRBV11-2 with TRBJ2-7; D may be TRBD2 (5 bases). The CDR3 has 11 residues. From germline, CDR1 is SGHAT and CDR2 FQNNGV. V was trimmed by 5 bases and J by 6 bases, leaving 8 bases between them. The CDR3 is CASSPEGEQYF. The CDR3 DNA sequence: TGTGCCAGCAGCCCCGAGGGCGAGCAGTACTTC.

This clone was counted only a few times. The rearrangement links TRBV6-6 to TRBJ1-2; D perhaps matches TRBD1 (6 bases). The CDR3 runs 12 residues. CDR1 is MNHNY and CDR2 is SVGAGI in the germline V gene (reference sequence). Trimming left V 11 bases short and J 5 bases short, with 15 bases between. The CDR3 DNA reads TGTGCCGGTGGGGGGCCTCATTATGGCTACACCTTC. This codes for CAGGGPHYGYTF.

The sample holds a few counts of this clone. This rearrangement joins TRBV6-4 to TRBJ2-2; 8 nucleotides line up with TRBD1. Germline CDR1 and CDR2: MRHNA and SNTAGT. The CDR3 consists of 16 residues. V was clipped by 0 bases and J by 3 bases; unmatched bases: 3. As DNA, the CDR3 is TGTGCCAGCAGTGACTCGGACAGGGCAGACACCGGGGAGCTGTTTTTT. Encoded protein: CASSDSDRADTGELFF.

The chain joins TRBV5-4 to TRBJ1-1; D unresolved. The CDR3 runs 13 residues. Looked up from germline, CDR1 is SGHNT and CDR2 is YYREEE (reference sequence). Deletions cut 2 bases from V and 6 bases from J, with 11 bases between. This CDR3 reads CASSFGAPAEAFF. The CDR3, as DNA: TGTGCCAGCAGCTTCGGTGCACCGGCTGAAGCTTTCTTT.

The rearrangement joins TRBV27 to TRBJ2-1, with D unresolved. V was shortened by 0 bases and J by 7 bases, with 7 bases between the two germline ends. The germline V gene encodes CDR1 MNHEY and CDR2 SMNVEV (reference sequence). This CDR3 is built from 13 residues. CDR3 residues: CASSLSMGNEQFF. CDR3 bases: TGTGCCAGCAGTTTATCGATGGGTAATGAGCAGTTCTTC.

V gene TRBV7-2 combines with J gene TRBJ1-5; no definite D call. CDR3 length: 11 amino acids. V was shortened by 8 bases and J by 8 bases, with 10 bases between the two germline ends. Germline V gene lookup returns CDR1 SGHTA and CDR2 FQGNSA. CDR3 protein: CASGLREPQHF. For the CDR3, the DNA is TGTGCCAGCGGGTTAAGGGAGCCCCAGCATTTT.